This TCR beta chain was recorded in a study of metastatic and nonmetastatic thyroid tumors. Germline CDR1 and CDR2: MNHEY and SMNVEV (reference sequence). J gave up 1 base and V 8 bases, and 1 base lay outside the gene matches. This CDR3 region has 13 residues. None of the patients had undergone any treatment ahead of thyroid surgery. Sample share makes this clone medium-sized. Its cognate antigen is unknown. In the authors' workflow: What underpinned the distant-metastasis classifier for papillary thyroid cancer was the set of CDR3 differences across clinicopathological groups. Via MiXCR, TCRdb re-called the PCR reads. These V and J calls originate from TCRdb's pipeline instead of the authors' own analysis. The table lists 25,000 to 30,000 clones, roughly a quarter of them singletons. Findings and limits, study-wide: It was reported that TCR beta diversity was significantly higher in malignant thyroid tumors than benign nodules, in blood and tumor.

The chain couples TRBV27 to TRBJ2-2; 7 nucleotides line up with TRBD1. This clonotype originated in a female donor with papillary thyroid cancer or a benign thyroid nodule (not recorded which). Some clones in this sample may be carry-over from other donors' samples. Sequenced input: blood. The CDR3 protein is CASWTGNTGELFF. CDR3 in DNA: TGTGCCAGCTGGACAGGGAACACCGGGGAGCTGTTTTTT.